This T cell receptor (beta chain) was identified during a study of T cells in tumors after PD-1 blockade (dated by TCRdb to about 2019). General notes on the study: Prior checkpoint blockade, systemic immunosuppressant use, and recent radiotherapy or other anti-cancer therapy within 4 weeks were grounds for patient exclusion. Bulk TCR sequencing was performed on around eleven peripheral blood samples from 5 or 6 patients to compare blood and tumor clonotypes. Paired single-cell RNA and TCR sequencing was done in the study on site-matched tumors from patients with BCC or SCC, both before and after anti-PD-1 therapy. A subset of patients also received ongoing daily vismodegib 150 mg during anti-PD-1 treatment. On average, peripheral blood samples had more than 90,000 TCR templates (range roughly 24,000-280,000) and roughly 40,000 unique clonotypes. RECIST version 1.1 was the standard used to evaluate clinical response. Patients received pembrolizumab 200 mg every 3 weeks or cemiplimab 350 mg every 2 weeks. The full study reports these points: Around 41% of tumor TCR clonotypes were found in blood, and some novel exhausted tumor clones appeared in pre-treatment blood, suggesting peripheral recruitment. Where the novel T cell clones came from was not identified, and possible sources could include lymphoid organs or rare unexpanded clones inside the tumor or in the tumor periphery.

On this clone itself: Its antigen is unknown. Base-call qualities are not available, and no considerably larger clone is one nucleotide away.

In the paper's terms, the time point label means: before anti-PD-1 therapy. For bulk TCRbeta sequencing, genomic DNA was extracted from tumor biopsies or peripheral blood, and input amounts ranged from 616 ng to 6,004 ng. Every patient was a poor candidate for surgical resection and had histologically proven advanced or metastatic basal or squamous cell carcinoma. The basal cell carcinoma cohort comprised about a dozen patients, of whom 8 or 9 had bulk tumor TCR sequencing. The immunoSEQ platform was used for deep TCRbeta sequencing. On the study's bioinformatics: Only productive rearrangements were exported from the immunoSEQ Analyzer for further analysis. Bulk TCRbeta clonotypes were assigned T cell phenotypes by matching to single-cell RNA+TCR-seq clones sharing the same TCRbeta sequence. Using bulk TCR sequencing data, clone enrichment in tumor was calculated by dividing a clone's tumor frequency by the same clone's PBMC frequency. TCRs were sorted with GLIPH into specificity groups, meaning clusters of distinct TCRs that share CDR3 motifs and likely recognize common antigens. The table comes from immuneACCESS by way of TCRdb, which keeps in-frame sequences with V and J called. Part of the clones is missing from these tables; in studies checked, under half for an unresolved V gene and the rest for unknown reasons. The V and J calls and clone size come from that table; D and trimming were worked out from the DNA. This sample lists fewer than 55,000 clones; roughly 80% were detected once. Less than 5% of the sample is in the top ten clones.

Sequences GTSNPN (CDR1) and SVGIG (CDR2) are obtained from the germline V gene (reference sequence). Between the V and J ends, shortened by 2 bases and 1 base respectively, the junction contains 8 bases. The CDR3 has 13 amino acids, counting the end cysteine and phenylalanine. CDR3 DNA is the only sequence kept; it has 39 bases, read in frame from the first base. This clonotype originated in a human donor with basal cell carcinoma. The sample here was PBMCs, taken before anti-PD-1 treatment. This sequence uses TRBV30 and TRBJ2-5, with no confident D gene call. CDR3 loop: CAWSRYSQETQYF. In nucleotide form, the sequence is TGTGCCTGGAGTAGGTACAGCCAAGAGACCCAGTACTTC.